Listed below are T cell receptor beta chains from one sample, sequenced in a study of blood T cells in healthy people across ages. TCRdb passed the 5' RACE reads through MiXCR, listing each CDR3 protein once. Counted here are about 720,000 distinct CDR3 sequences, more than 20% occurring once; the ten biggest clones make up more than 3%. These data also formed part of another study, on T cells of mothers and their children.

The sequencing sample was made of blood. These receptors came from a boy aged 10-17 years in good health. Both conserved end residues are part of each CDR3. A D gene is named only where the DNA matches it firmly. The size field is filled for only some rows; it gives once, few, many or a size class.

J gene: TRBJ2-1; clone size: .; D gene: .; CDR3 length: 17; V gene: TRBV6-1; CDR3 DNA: TGTGCCAGCAGCCTTCACCCGGGAGACACGTCCATCAATGAGCAGTTCTTC; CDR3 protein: CASSLHPGDTSINEQFF
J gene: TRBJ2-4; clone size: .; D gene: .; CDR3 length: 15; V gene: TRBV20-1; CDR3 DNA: TGCAGTGCTAGGGATTTGGAGAGGTCCAAAAACATTCAGTACTTC; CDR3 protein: CSARDLERSKNIQYF
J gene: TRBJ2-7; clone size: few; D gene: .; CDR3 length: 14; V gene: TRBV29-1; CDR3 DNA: TGCAGCGCAATTCCCGATGGCCGCTCCTACGAGCAGTACTTC; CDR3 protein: CSAIPDGRSYEQYF
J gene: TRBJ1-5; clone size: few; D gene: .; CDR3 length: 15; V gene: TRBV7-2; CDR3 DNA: TGTGCCAGCAGCTTTCGGGGAGGCGGCAATCAGCCCCAGCATTTT; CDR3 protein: CASSFRGGGNQPQHF
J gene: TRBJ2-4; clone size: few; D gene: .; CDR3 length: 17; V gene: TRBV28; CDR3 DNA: TGTGCCAGCAGTTTATCCGGGAGAGGGGGTGCCAAAAACATTCAGTACTTC; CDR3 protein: CASSLSGRGGAKNIQYF
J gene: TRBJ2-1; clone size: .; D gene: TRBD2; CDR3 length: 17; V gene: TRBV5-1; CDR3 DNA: TGCGCCAGCAGCCCCGGAGGAGCGGGGGGTCAGTACAATGAGCAGTTCTTC; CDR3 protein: CASSPGGAGGQYNEQFF
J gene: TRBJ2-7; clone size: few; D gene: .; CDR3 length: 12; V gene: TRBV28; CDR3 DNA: TGTGCCATAGAGACACACCCCTACGAGCAGTACTTC; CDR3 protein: CAIETHPYEQYF
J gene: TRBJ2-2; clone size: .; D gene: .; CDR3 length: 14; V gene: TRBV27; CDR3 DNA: TGTGCCAGCGGATTCAGTGGTCTTGCCGGGGAGCTGTTCTTT; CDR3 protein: CASGFSGLAGELFF
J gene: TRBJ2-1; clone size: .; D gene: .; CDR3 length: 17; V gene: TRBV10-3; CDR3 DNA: TGTGCCATCAAGGGCAATAGCGGAGGACTAACTTACAATGAGCAGTTCTTC; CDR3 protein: CAIKGNSGGLTYNEQFF
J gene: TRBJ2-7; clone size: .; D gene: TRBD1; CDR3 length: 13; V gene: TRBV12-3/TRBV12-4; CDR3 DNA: TGTGCCAGCGGGGACAGTCTCTCCTACGAGCAGTACTTC; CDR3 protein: CASGDSLSYEQYF
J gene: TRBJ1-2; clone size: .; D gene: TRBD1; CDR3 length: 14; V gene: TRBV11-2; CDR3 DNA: TGTGCCAGCAGCTCAGTAGGGACAGGGGTTGGCTACACCTTC; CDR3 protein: CASSSVGTGVGYTF
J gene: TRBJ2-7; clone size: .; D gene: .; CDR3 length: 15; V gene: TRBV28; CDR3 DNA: TGTGCCAGCAGTCATGGAGGGGACATCTCCTACGAGCAGTACTTC; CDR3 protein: CASSHGGDISYEQYF
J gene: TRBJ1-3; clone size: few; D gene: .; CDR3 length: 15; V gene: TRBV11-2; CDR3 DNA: TGTGCCAGCAGCTCGATAGGGGGCTCTGGAAACACCATATATTTT; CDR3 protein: CASSSIGGSGNTIYF
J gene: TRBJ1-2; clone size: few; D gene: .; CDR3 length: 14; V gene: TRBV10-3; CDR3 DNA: TGTGCCATCAGTGAGTCTGTAGGGGGCTATGGCTACACCTTC; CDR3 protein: CAISESVGGYGYTF
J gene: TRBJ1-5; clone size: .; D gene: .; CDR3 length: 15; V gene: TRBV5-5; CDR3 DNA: TGTGCCAGCAGCTTGGATGAGGGCTTGAATCAGCCCCAGCATTTT; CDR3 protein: CASSLDEGLNQPQHF